These 25 T cell receptor beta chains share one sample of origin, sequenced in a study of blood T cell repertoires in COVID-19. The table came from immunoSEQ multiplex PCR; TCRdb's copy has only in-frame clones and leaves some out. The data contain 250,000 to 350,000 clones, roughly 90% of them singletons. The sample comprised peripheral blood. The receptors shown here come from a woman in her 30s with COVID-19, enrolled during active disease.

The chain links TRBV10-2 to TRBJ2-7; no clear D. The CDR3 has 11 amino acids. Trimming left V 3 bases short and J 7 bases short, with 7 bases between. Germline V gives CDR1 WSHSY, CDR2 SAAADI. The DNA for the CDR3 is TGCGCCAGCAGTGAAAGCAGGGAGCAGTACTTC. Protein sequence: CASSESREQYF.

The chain joins TRBV2 to TRBJ2-1; TRBD2 might be the D (5 bases). The germline V gene encodes CDR1 SNHLY and CDR2 FYNNEI. This CDR3 is 17 amino acids long. V shed 0 bases and J shed 2 bases, with 14 bases lying between them. CDR3 DNA sequence: TGTGCCAGCAGTGAAGCCCCGGCTAGCAGCCCCTACAATGAGCAGTTCTTC. It codes for CASSEAPASSPYNEQFF.

The genes are TRBV5-1 and TRBJ2-1; a weak D match, TRBD1 (6 bases). The ends were cut back, 0 bases at V and 3 bases at J, with 10 bases in the middle. The CDR3 sequence is 15 residues long. Germline CDR1 SGHRS, CDR2 YFSETQ. The CDR3 region is CASSLGDTLYNEQFF. As DNA, the CDR3 is TGCGCCAGCAGCTTGGGGGACACCCTCTACAATGAGCAGTTCTTC.

The V call is TRBV19, the J call TRBJ1-1, with 10 bases matching TRBD1. This CDR3 has 16 residues. V shed 10 bases and J 3 bases; nucleotides not matched to a gene: 14. Germline V gene sequence: CDR1 LNHDA, CDR2 SQIVND (reference sequence). The CDR3 region has the DNA TGTGCCACTTCAGACAGGGGGCGCGGGTTCGACACTGAAGCTTTCTTT. Translation gives CATSDRGRGFDTEAFF.

The J gene is TRBJ1-5, the V gene TRBV10-1; D is unclear. The V end was cut by 0 bases, the J end by 6 bases, with 6 bases between. Germline V gene data show CDR1 as WNHNN and CDR2 as SYGVQD (reference sequence). CDR3 size: 13 residues. The CDR3 loop is CASSESRSQPQHF. CDR3 DNA sequence: TGCGCCAGCAGTGAGTCGAGATCTCAGCCCCAGCATTTT.

This clone was observed a few times. V is TRBV2 and J is TRBJ2-2; 8 bases fit TRBD2. Germline CDR1 SNHLY, CDR2 FYNNEI. The CDR3 spans 13 residues. V lost 6 bases to trimming and J lost 3 bases; unmatched junction nucleotides: 0. CDR3 sequence: CASRREDTGELFF. CDR3 DNA: TGTGCCAGCAGGCGGGAGGACACCGGGGAGCTGTTTTTT.

This clone was seen just once. V and J are TRBV30 and TRBJ2-5; 11 positions agree with TRBD1. The germline V gene encodes CDR1 GTSNPN and CDR2 SVGIG (reference sequence). V lost 4 bases and J lost 5; bases outside the gene matches: 6. This CDR3 has 14 residues. This chain's CDR3 is CAWTRGQGDETQYF. The CDR3 bases are TGTGCCTGGACCCGGGGACAGGGGGATGAGACCCAGTACTTC. Using reference TRBV30 and TRBJ2-5 for the parts outside the CDR3, the full variable domain is SQTIHQWPATLVQPVGSPLSLECTVEGTSNPNLYWYRQAAGRGLQLLFYSVGIGQISSEVPQNLSASRPQDRQFILSSKKLLLSDSGFYLCAWTRGQGDETQYFGPGTRLLVL.

This chain links TRBV6-5 with TRBJ2-3, with TRBD2 as a possible D gene (5 bases). The CDR3 has 13 residues. Germline CDR1 MNHEY, CDR2 SVGAGI. V lost 6 bases to trimming and J lost 0 bases, with 7 bases between them. The chain's CDR3 is CASRTTSTDTQYF. CDR3 DNA: TGTGCCAGCAGGACTACTAGCACAGATACGCAGTATTTT.

The rearrangement joins TRBV11-2 to TRBJ2-7, with D possibly matching TRBD2 (5 bases). The CDR3 covers 14 residues. CDR1 SGHAT and CDR2 FQNNGV come from the germline V gene. V lost 5 bases and J lost 2, with 13 bases in between. CDR3 DNA: TGTGCCAGCAGCCCCCCCGGGGTTACCTACGAGCAGTACTTC. This gives the protein CASSPPGVTYEQYF.

The chain carries TRBV18 and TRBJ1-4, with 7 bases lining up with TRBD1. After removal of 3 bases from V and 7 bases from J, the junction contained 2 bases not matched to a gene. CDR3 length equals 13 residues. Germline CDR1 and CDR2: KGHSH and LQKENI. Here the CDR3 DNA reads TGTGCCAGCTCACCTCGACAGGGTGAAAAACTGTTTTTT. This codes for CASSPRQGEKLFF.

V usage is TRBV5-1 and J usage is TRBJ1-1; tentative D call: TRBD1 (6 bases). V lost 4 bases, J lost 2 bases, and 12 bases lay in between. The germline V gene encodes CDR1 SGHRS and CDR2 YFSETQ. The CDR3 sequence is 14 residues long. The CDR3 nucleotides read TGCGCCAGCAGCATAGGACAGATTAACACTGAAGCTTTCTTT. Encoded protein: CASSIGQINTEAFF.

A single count supports this clone. This chain connects TRBV27 to TRBJ2-1; D perhaps matches TRBD1 (5 bases). The CDR3 is made up of 15 amino acids. V was pared by 0 bases and J by 7 bases, with 13 bases between. Germline V gene sequence: CDR1 MNHEY, CDR2 SMNVEV (reference sequence). The CDR3 spells CASSLSRQGGNEQFF. The CDR3, as DNA: TGTGCCAGCAGTTTATCACGTCAGGGTGGAAATGAGCAGTTCTTC.

The chain couples TRBV14 to TRBJ2-3, with D possibly TRBD2 on 6 matching bases. Trimming took 4 bases from V and 0 from J, leaving 14 bases between them. In germline, CDR1 is SGHDN, CDR2 FVKESK. CDR3 size: 16 residues. The CDR3 nucleotides read TGTGCCAGCAGCCCACGGGGGACCGTTAGCACAGATACGCAGTATTTT. It codes for CASSPRGTVSTDTQYF.

The chain couples TRBV4-1 to TRBJ1-5; D might be TRBD1 (6 bases). The V and J ends lost 0 bases and 6 bases respectively, with 9 bases between them. Germline CDR1 and CDR2: MGHRA and YSYEKL. The CDR3 loop spans 14 amino acids. CDR3 coding DNA: TGCGCCAGCAGCCAAGAAGGGGGAGCTCAGCCCCAGCATTTT. It specifies CASSQEGGAQPQHF.

This clone was counted once. The chain employs TRBV7-2 and TRBJ2-3, with 10 bases fitting TRBD1. V lost 5 bases to trimming and J lost 4 bases; unmatched junction nucleotides: 6. Germline V CDR1 and CDR2: SGHTA, FQGNSA. The CDR3 totals 15 residues. The CDR3 DNA reads as TGTGCCAGCAGCCCCCGGACAGGGGGTGCAGATACGCAGTATTTT. Amino acids: CASSPRTGGADTQYF.

V usage is TRBV28 and J usage is TRBJ1-2; D is undetermined. Trimming took off 7 bases at V and 4 bases at J, with 16 bases between the two ends. CDR3 size: 14 residues. Germline-derived CDR1 and CDR2 are MDHEN and SYDVKM. The CDR3: CASNQERVGYGYTF. In DNA, the CDR3 is TGTGCCAGCAATCAAGAGAGGGTTGGCTATGGCTACACCTTC.

The J gene is TRBJ1-5, the V gene TRBV7-8; D gene uncertain. Trimming took off 1 base at V and 0 bases at J, with 10 bases between the two ends. The CDR3 has 16 amino acids. The V gene's germline CDR1 is SGHVS and CDR2 FQNEAQ. The CDR3 coding sequence is TGTGCCAGCAGCTTAGAATGGCGGGTTAGCAATCAGCCCCAGCATTTT. Translating it yields CASSLEWRVSNQPQHF. Complete variable domain (other parts from reference TRBV7-8 and TRBJ1-5): GAGVSQSPRYKVAKRGQDVALRCDPISGHVSLFWYQQALGQGPEFLTYFQNEAQLDKSGLPSDRFFAERPEGSVSTLKIQRTQQEDSAVYLCASSLEWRVSNQPQHFGDGTRLSIL.

The chain employs TRBV7-7 and TRBJ2-2; TRBD1 matches 7 bases. The CDR3 runs 17 residues. Germline V CDR1 and CDR2: SSHAT, FNYEAQ (reference sequence). With 5 bases clipped from V and 0 bases from J, the junction kept 9 bases outside the gene matches. The CDR3 protein is CASSPQPGTANTGELFF. The CDR3 DNA follows: TGTGCCAGCAGCCCGCAACCCGGGACAGCGAACACCGGGGAGCTGTTTTTT.

There are a few counts of this clone. V gene TRBV6-1 combines with J gene TRBJ2-5; 13 bases are a match to TRBD2. Germline V gives CDR1 MNHNS, CDR2 SASEGT. The trim removed 3 bases at V and 0 bases at J, leaving 7 bases unmatched. CDR3 length: 18 residues. The CDR3 reads CASSEHRTSGSNQETQYF. CDR3 bases: TGTGCCAGCAGTGAGCACAGGACTAGCGGGAGTAACCAAGAGACCCAGTACTTC.

Notes on this clone: The sample contains more than one DNA sequence encoding this CDR3. The chain combines TRBV6-1 with TRBJ1-5; D not resolved. With 3 bases removed from V and 6 bases from J, the gap between germline ends came to 3 bases. This CDR3 contains 11 residues. CDR1 MNHNS and CDR2 SASEGT come from the germline V gene. The CDR3 region is CASSEAQPQHF. Written as DNA, the CDR3 is TGTGCCAGCAGTGAGGCTCAGCCCCAGCATTTT.

The J gene is TRBJ1-2, the V gene TRBV2; 7 nucleotides align to TRBD1. This CDR3 has 14 residues. V trimming: 4 bases; J trimming: 4 bases; junction bases outside the gene matches: 6. The germline CDR1 and CDR2 sequences are SNHLY and FYNNEI. CDR3 sequence: CASSVGTVGYGYTF. CDR3 DNA sequence: TGTGCCAGCAGTGTTGGGACAGTGGGCTATGGCTACACCTTC.

This chain uses TRBV28 with TRBJ2-3; 9 nucleotides line up with TRBD2. Germline loops: CDR1 MDHEN, CDR2 SYDVKM. V trimming: 2 bases; J trimming: 5 bases; junction bases outside the gene matches: 11. This CDR3 region has 17 residues. This CDR3 reads CASSLPRIAGVKDTQYF. In DNA form, the CDR3 reads TGTGCCAGCAGTTTACCGAGGATAGCGGGAGTAAAAGATACGCAGTATTTT.

In DNA form, the CDR3 reads TGTGCCAGCAGAGGGAGTAAGGCGAATTCACCCCTCCACTTT. Translated, it gives CASRGSKANSPLHF. V usage is TRBV6-5 and J usage is TRBJ1-6, with D unresolved. CDR1 is MNHEY and CDR2 is SVGAGI in the germline V gene. Between the trimmed V and J ends, which lost 6 bases and 7 bases, there was a span of 13 bases. This CDR3 region has 14 residues.

The rearrangement links TRBV5-4 to TRBJ2-6; a weak D match, TRBD2 (5 bases). In germline, CDR1 is SGHNT, CDR2 YYREEE (reference sequence). There are 15 residues in the CDR3. V lost 0 bases, J lost 1 base, and 5 bases lay in between. CDR3 in amino acids: CASSLGGSGANVLTF. CDR3 DNA: TGTGCCAGCAGCTTGGGAGGGTCTGGGGCCAACGTCCTGACTTTC.

The chain links TRBV7-2 to TRBJ2-7, with 10 bases aligning to TRBD1. V shed 0 bases, J shed 5 bases, and the junction held 4 bases outside the gene matches. This CDR3 is 15 amino acids long. The germline V gene has CDR1 SGHTA and CDR2 FQGNSA. The CDR3 DNA sequence: TGTGCCAGCAGCTTAGCGGGACAGGGGACTAACGAGCAGTACTTC. This translates into CASSLAGQGTNEQYF.